Each of the 8 T cell receptor beta chains below was sequenced from the same sample in a study of OX40 agonist ivuxolimab in advanced cancers. Libraries were prepared by immunoSEQ multiplex PCR; TCRdb keeps only in-frame clonotypes and omits some of them. The sample consists of fewer than 100,000 clones, around 88% of them appearing once. This material consisted of CD4+ or CD8+ T cells sorted from blood, taken in a trial of the OX40 agonist ivuxolimab. All receptors derive from an adult with an advanced solid tumor such as melanoma, head and neck, liver or kidney cancer.

The chain carries TRBV6-6 and TRBJ1-2; D unresolved. Trimming removed 0 bases at V and 2 bases at J, with 10 bases between. Germline V CDR1 and CDR2: MNHNY, SVGAGI (reference sequence). This CDR3 has 15 residues. DNA for the CDR3: TGTGCCAGCAGTTACTCAGGGCTAACAAACTATGGCTACACCTTC. This gives the protein CASSYSGLTNYGYTF.

The count of this clone is one. The V gene is TRBV5-5, the J gene TRBJ2-7; D is unresolved. The CDR3 is 14 amino acids. CDR1 is SGHKS, CDR2 YYEKEE, per germline (reference sequence). The V gene lost 1 base and the J gene lost 0 bases, with 8 bases spanning the gap. CDR3 in amino acids: CASSLRDLSYEQYF. For the CDR3, the DNA is TGTGCCAGCAGCTTGAGGGATCTCTCCTACGAGCAGTACTTC.

About this clone: Within the sample, other DNA sequences also encode this same CDR3. The rearrangement uses TRBV5-1 and TRBJ1-4; the D gene is possibly TRBD1 (6 bases). Germline V lookup: CDR1 SGHRS, CDR2 YFSETQ. The V gene lost 2 bases and the J gene lost 1 base, with 6 bases spanning the gap. The CDR3 consists of 14 residues. CDR3 loop: CASSLGGTNEKLFF. CDR3 nucleotide sequence: TGCGCCAGCAGCTTAGGGGGAACTAATGAAAAACTGTTTTTT. The entire variable domain, with the rest obtained from reference TRBV5-1 and TRBJ1-4, is as follows: KAGVTQTPRYLIKTRGQQVTLSCSPISGHRSVSWYQQTPGQGLQFLFEYFSETQRNKGNFPGRFSGRQFSNSRSEMNVSTLELGDSALYLCASSLGGTNEKLFFGSGTQLSVL.

The rearrangement uses TRBV4-3 and TRBJ2-7; 7 nucleotides align to TRBD2. The germline V gene encodes CDR1 LGHNA and CDR2 YSLEER. The CDR3 contains 15 residues. V lost 0 bases, J lost 2 bases, and 4 bases stayed unmatched. The CDR3 sequence: CASSQERLAAYEQYF. The CDR3 coding sequence is TGCGCCAGCAGCCAAGAGCGGCTAGCGGCCTACGAGCAGTACTTC.

On this clone: The junction and the germline gene differ at one end; a read error may be behind it. The chain employs TRBV4-2 and TRBJ2-7, with 7 bases lining up with TRBD1. This CDR3 is built from 18 residues. Looked up from germline, CDR1 is LGHNA and CDR2 is YNFKEQ. CDR3 sequence reads: CAGSQGVERTGFSYEQYF. The CDR3 bases are TGTGCCGGCAGCCAAGGGGTGGAAAGGACAGGATTCTCCTACGAGCAGTACTTC.

The rearrangement joins TRBV10-2 to TRBJ1-5; D may be TRBD1 (5 bases). V was cut by 4 bases and J by 0 bases, with 16 bases left in between. Per germline, CDR1 WSHSY and CDR2 SAAADI. This CDR3 has 17 residues. The CDR3 here is CASSGQSGRDSNQPQHF. CDR3 bases: TGCGCCAGCAGTGGACAGTCGGGGAGAGATAGCAATCAGCCCCAGCATTTT.

The chain couples TRBV29-1 to TRBJ2-1, with D maybe TRBD2 (7 bases). CDR1 is SQVTM and CDR2 is ANQGSEA in the germline V gene. CDR3 length equals 15 residues. V was cut by 5 bases and J by 1 base, with 15 bases left in between. The DNA for the CDR3 is TGCAGCGTTAGTGGGGGGGCCAGTTCCTACAATGAGCAGTTCTTC. Translating gives CSVSGGASSYNEQFF.

This clone has only a few counts. The chain uses TRBV7-6 and TRBJ2-7, with D maybe TRBD1 (6 bases). CDR1 and CDR2 from the germline V gene are SGHVS and FNYEAQ. The ends were cut back, 2 bases at V and 3 bases at J, with 8 bases in the middle. The CDR3 is made up of 13 amino acids. The CDR3 sequence is CASSLRTDYEQYF. The CDR3 DNA reads TGTGCCAGCAGCTTAAGGACAGACTACGAGCAGTACTTC.